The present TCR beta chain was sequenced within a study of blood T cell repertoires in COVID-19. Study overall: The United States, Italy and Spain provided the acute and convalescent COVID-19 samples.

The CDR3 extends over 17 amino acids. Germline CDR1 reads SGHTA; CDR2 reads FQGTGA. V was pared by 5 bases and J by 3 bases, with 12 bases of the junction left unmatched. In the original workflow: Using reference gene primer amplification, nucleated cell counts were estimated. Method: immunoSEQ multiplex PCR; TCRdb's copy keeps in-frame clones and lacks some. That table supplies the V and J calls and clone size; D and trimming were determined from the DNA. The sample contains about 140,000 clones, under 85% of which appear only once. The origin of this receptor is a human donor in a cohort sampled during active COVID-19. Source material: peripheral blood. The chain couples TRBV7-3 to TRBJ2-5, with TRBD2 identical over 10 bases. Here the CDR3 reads CASSQGLAGEGEETQYF. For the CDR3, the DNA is TGTGCCAGCAGCCAGGGGCTAGCGGGAGAAGGTGAAGAGACCCAGTACTTC.